The source of this T cell receptor (beta chain) is a study of blood T cells in healthy people across ages. General observations from the study: Unsorted PBMC material precluded a definitive naive versus antigen-experienced comparison.

Investigators took roughly 9.5 milliliters of peripheral blood from every donor. Germline CDR1 is LGHDT and CDR2 is YNNKEL (reference sequence). Losses at the gene ends were 1 base for V and 0 bases for J; bases not matched to a gene: 7. This CDR3 region has 18 residues. As concerns this clonotype: As yet, its antigen is unknown.

PCR was performed a second time for 7 to 11 cycles using a sample-barcoded 5' primer and a J-beta primer mix. Each CDR3 protein gets one entry after TCRdb re-called the 5' RACE reads with MiXCR. The sample includes about 1.6 million distinct CDR3 sequences, 30% to 35% of them seen just once. The chain uses TRBV3-1 and TRBJ2-1; TRBD2 matches 9 bases. Source material: blood. The receptor was isolated from a woman in her thirties in good health. CDR3 nucleotide sequence: TGTGCCAGCAGCCAAGCGGTTAGCGGGAGCCGCTCCTACAATGAGCAGTTCTTC. Protein: CASSQAVSGSRSYNEQFF.